This is a list of T cell receptor beta chains from one sample in a study of blood T cell repertoires in COVID-19. TCRdb's copy holds only in-frame clones and misses some; the assay was immunoSEQ multiplex PCR. The sample has fewer than 400,000 clones; about nine tenths are singletons. The material sequenced was PBMCs or T cells enriched from blood (not recorded which). These receptors originate from a woman in her late teens or twenties who had recovered from COVID-19. CDR3s include the opening cysteine and the closing phenylalanine or tryptophan. A D gene is named only where the DNA matches it firmly. Size is omitted from some rows. Given values are once, few, many or a class for expanded clones.

J | D | V | size | DNA | CDR3
TRBJ2-7 | TRBD2 | TRBV15 | . | TGTGCCACCAGCAGAGATGGACTAGTTAAGGCCGAGCAGTACTTC | CATSRDGLVKAEQYF
TRBJ2-3 | . | TRBV28 | . | TGTGCCAGCATCCGGAGGGAGCTTTCAACAGATACGCAGTATTTT | CASIRRELSTDTQYF
TRBJ2-1 | . | TRBV4-2 | once | TGTGCCAGCAGCCAAACCTTTTCCGGTAGCTCCTACAATGAGCAGTTCTTC | CASSQTFSGSSYNEQFF
TRBJ2-7 | TRBD2 | TRBV7-8 | . | TGTGCCAGCAGCTTAGCTCTAGCGGGAGGGCCAAACGAGCAGTACTTC | CASSLALAGGPNEQYF
TRBJ1-2 | TRBD1 | TRBV2 | . | TGTGCCAGCAGTTGGGACAGGGTCTATGGCTACACCTTC | CASSWDRVYGYTF
TRBJ2-1 | . | TRBV11-3 | . | TGTGCCAGCAGCTTACGACAGGACAATGAGCAGTTCTTC | CASSLRQDNEQFF
TRBJ2-7 | TRBD2 | TRBV13 | . | TGTGCCAGCAGCTTCGGGACTAGCGGAATTACGAGGCAGTACTTC | CASSFGTSGITRQYF
TRBJ1-2 | TRBD1 | TRBV2 | . | TGTGCCAGCAGACAAAGACAGGGGACTAACTATGGCTACACCTTC | CASRQRQGTNYGYTF
TRBJ2-3 | . | TRBV19 | . | TGTGCCAGTAGTAGCGGGTTTAGCACAGATACGCAGTATTTT | CASSSGFSTDTQYF
TRBJ1-2 | . | TRBV9 | . | TGTGCCAGCAGTGCCGACAGCGCCTATGGCTACACCTTC | CASSADSAYGYTF
TRBJ2-7 | TRBD1 | TRBV7-9 | . | TGTGCCAGCAGCTTGACAGGGCCCTACGAGCAGTACTTC | CASSLTGPYEQYF
TRBJ1-2 | TRBD1 | TRBV28 | . | TGTGCCAGCAGTCGTACCGGGACAGTATATGGCTACACCTTC | CASSRTGTVYGYTF
TRBJ2-1 | TRBD1 | TRBV6-2/TRBV6-3 | . | TGTGCCAGCAGTTATTCCCCGGACAGGGGGTTTTTCGGTGAGCAGTTCTTC | CASSYSPDRGFFGEQFF
TRBJ1-2 | . | TRBV6-5 | . | TGTGCCAGCAGGGATTCAGGGGTCTATGGCTACACCTTC | CASRDSGVYGYTF
TRBJ1-3 | . | TRBV5-1 | . | TGCGCCAGCAGCTTAGACATCAACTCTGGAAACACCATATATTTT | CASSLDINSGNTIYF
TRBJ1-1 | . | TRBV24-1 | . | TGTGCCACCAGTGATCCAAGTAGCACTGAAGCTTTCTTT | CATSDPSSTEAFF
TRBJ2-7 | TRBD1 | TRBV7-3 | . | TGTGCCAGCAGCCGGGACAGGTGGGGCTACGAGCAGTACTTC | CASSRDRWGYEQYF
TRBJ2-1 | TRBD1 | TRBV6-2/TRBV6-3 | . | TGTGCCAGCAGTTTCGCCCGAGGATCGACAGGGGATCCCTACAATGAGCAGTTCTTC | CASSFARGSTGDPYNEQFF
TRBJ1-2 | . | TRBV9 | . | TGTGCCAGCAGCGCGAGCCTATATAGGGGAAGGGGCTACACCTTC | CASSASLYRGRGYTF
TRBJ1-1 | . | TRBV13 | . | TGTGCCAGCAGCCTCGGAGGTAGGAGCGTTGAAGCTTTCTTT | CASSLGGRSVEAFF
TRBJ2-1 | . | TRBV6-4 | . | TGTGCCAGCAGTGACATAGTATCCACTGAGCAGTTCTTC | CASSDIVSTEQFF
TRBJ2-1 | . | TRBV13 | . | TGTGCCAGCCTTTGGGGCGGAAGCTCCTACAATGAGCAGTTCTTC | CASLWGGSSYNEQFF
TRBJ1-2 | TRBD1 | TRBV28 | . | TGTGCCAGCAGATTTGGACAGGGAGGTTATGGCTACACCTTC | CASRFGQGGYGYTF
TRBJ1-1 | TRBD1 | TRBV5-6 | once | TGTGCCAGCAGCTTAGTCGGGACAGGGGGATCTGGAGCTTTCTTT | CASSLVGTGGSGAFF
TRBJ1-5 | . | TRBV28 | . | TGTGCCAGCAGTCGAGGCCCTTATCAGCCCCAGCATTTT | CASSRGPYQPQHF
TRBJ2-7 | TRBD1 | TRBV7-2 | . | TGTGCCAGCAGCTTTGGGACAGGGGTGAACGAGCAGTACTTC | CASSFGTGVNEQYF
TRBJ2-1 | TRBD2 | TRBV7-9 | once | TGTGCCAGCAGCTCCGGACTAGCGGGAGGTAATGAGCAGTTCTTC | CASSSGLAGGNEQFF
TRBJ1-1 | TRBD1 | TRBV13 | . | TGTGCCAGCAGCTTGACCCGGGACAGGGGGAACACTGAAGCTTTCTTT | CASSLTRDRGNTEAFF
TRBJ1-1 | . | TRBV7-4 | . | TGTGCCAGCAGCTTAGGGTCAGGGGCACCCACTGAAGCTTTCTTT | CASSLGSGAPTEAFF
TRBJ1-2 | TRBD1 | TRBV18 | few | TGTGCCAGCTCACCGCAGGGGGCGGAGTATGGCTACACCTTC | CASSPQGAEYGYTF
TRBJ1-3 | . | TRBV27 | . | TGTGCCAGCAGTTATCGGGGAACCGGAAACACCATATATTTT | CASSYRGTGNTIYF
TRBJ1-5 | TRBD1 | TRBV7-2 | . | TGTGCCAGCAGCTCACGGACAGGGGATCAGCCCCAGCATTTT | CASSSRTGDQPQHF
TRBJ1-1 | . | TRBV7-9 | . | TGTGCCAGCACCCCCGACGCGGGGGGAGAAAACACTGAAGCTTTCTTT | CASTPDAGGENTEAFF
TRBJ2-1 | TRBD2 | TRBV9 | . | TGTGCCAGCAAACAAAGCGGGAGCGATGAGCAGTTCTTC | CASKQSGSDEQFF
TRBJ2-1 | TRBD1 | TRBV11-3 | . | TGTGCCAGCAGCTTAAAGAGGGGGACAGGGGGCAATGAGCAGTTCTTC | CASSLKRGTGGNEQFF
TRBJ2-3 | . | TRBV7-3 | . | TGTGCCAGCAGCTTCGCGGGCCGAGGCACAGATACGCAGTATTTT | CASSFAGRGTDTQYF
TRBJ2-3 | TRBD1 | TRBV5-6 | . | TGTGCCAGCAGCTATTGGACAGGTAGCACAGATACGCAGTATTTT | CASSYWTGSTDTQYF
TRBJ1-5 | . | TRBV20-1 | . | TGCAGTGCATCTGGCAATCAGCCCCAGCATTTT | CSASGNQPQHF
TRBJ2-7 | . | TRBV18 | . | TGTGCCAGCTCACTCGGAGACGGTAACTCCTACGAGCAGTACTTC | CASSLGDGNSYEQYF
TRBJ1-5 | TRBD1 | TRBV6-5 | . | TGTGCCAGCAGATTGGACAGGAGAAATCAGCCCCAGCATTTT | CASRLDRRNQPQHF
TRBJ2-1 | . | TRBV10-2 | . | TGCGCCAGCAGTGAAGGAGGAGCCCCCTACAATGAGCAGTTCTTC | CASSEGGAPYNEQFF
TRBJ1-3 | . | TRBV9 | few | TGTGCCAGCAGCGTAGGACCCCTGGGGGGTAGCGGAAACACCATATATTTT | CASSVGPLGGSGNTIYF
TRBJ2-7 | . | TRBV18 | . | TGTGCCAGCTCACCAAGGGACAACGGAGCCTACGAGCAGTACTTC | CASSPRDNGAYEQYF
TRBJ1-5 | TRBD1 | TRBV2 | . | TGTGCCAGCAGCGCAACAGGGGGCGATCAGCCCCAGCATTTT | CASSATGGDQPQHF
TRBJ2-5 | . | TRBV4-2 | . | TGTGCCAGCAGCCAACCGACTCCGTACCAAGAGACCCAGTACTTC | CASSQPTPYQETQYF
TRBJ2-1 | . | TRBV5-4 | . | TGTGCCAGCAGCTTGAGGAGCGGCTCCATTTACAATGAGCAGTTCTTC | CASSLRSGSIYNEQFF
TRBJ1-2 | . | TRBV28 | once | TGTGCCAGCAGTTTGCGCAGGGCTGGGGATGGCTACACCTTC | CASSLRRAGDGYTF
TRBJ1-1 | TRBD1 | TRBV28 | . | TGTGCCAGCACCCAACCGAGAGGACAGGACGTGGCTTTCTTT | CASTQPRGQDVAFF